Here is one T cell receptor beta chain with its context. Trimming removed 6 bases at V and 3 bases at J, with 11 bases between. The length of the CDR3 is 14 residues. Germline CDR1 is SGHVS and CDR2 is FQNEAQ. The record originates from a study of monozygotic twins with cystic fibrosis. The repertoire was sequenced with immunoSEQ multiplex PCR; TCRdb's copy has only in-frame clones and lacks some. Of 34,000 or so clones detected, more than 85% appear once; the ten largest clones hold around 0.99%. The genes are TRBV7-8 and TRBJ2-2; D gene ambiguous. The source material was blood. This TCR was recovered from a girl between 2 and 10 years old with cystic fibrosis. The CDR3 reads CASSLTTYTGELFF. The DNA of the CDR3 is TGTGCCAGCAGTTTGACAACTTACACCGGGGAGCTGTTTTTT.